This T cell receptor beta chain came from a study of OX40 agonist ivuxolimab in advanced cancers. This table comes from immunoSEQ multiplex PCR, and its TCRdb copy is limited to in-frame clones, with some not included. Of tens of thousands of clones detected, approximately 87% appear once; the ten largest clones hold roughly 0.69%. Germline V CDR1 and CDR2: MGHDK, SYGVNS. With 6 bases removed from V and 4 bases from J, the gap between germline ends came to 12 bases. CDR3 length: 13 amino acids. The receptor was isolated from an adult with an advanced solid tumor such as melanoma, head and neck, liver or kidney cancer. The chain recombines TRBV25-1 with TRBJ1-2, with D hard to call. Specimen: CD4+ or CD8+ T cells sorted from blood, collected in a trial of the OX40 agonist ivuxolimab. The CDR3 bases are TGTGCCAGCAGCGAAGAGCGGGCCTATGGCTACACCTTC. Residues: CASSEERAYGYTF.